Shown below are 22 T cell receptor beta chains from a single sample sequenced in a study of cytomegalovirus exposure and HLA in healthy donors (TCRdb year 2017). Library generation was performed with the immunoSEQ multiplex PCR assay. For the multiplex PCR, a mixture combining 60 forward primers for TCR Vbeta segments and 13 reverse primers for TCR Jbeta segments was used. Not all clones reach the TCRdb copy of this immuneACCESS table, which keeps in-frame sequences only. Checked studies attribute under half of the gap to unresolved V genes and leave the rest unexplained. Within this sample are about 230,000 clones, with approximately 81% of them counted one time only. The ten most abundant clones make up around 1.2% of the sample. Sequencing used PBMCs. These receptors were taken from a human donor in good health.

The V and J genes are TRBV9 and TRBJ2-1; 8 positions match TRBD1. Germline V lookup: CDR1 SGDLS, CDR2 YYNGEE. This CDR3 is built from 15 residues. V dropped 3 bases and J dropped 1; count of bases not matched to a gene: 3. The CDR3 spells CASSERQGSYNEQFF. The CDR3 DNA reads TGTGCCAGCAGCGAAAGACAGGGGTCCTACAATGAGCAGTTCTTC. Drawing the rest from reference TRBV9 and TRBJ2-1, the complete variable domain is DSGVTQTPKHLITATGQRVTLRCSPRSGDLSVYWYQQSLDQGLQFLIQYYNGEERAKGNILERFSAQQFPDLHSELNLSSLELGDSALYFCASSERQGSYNEQFFGPGTRLTVL.

The rearrangement joins TRBV28 to TRBJ1-2; 7 nucleotides line up with TRBD1. The germline V gene has CDR1 MDHEN and CDR2 SYDVKM. The CDR3 covers 13 residues. Trimming at V came to 2 bases and at J to 4 bases, leaving 1 base not matched to a gene. CDR3 amino acids: CASSLGTVYGYTF. For the CDR3, the DNA is TGTGCCAGCAGTTTAGGGACAGTCTATGGCTACACCTTC.

The V and J genes are TRBV2 and TRBJ2-1, with D possibly being TRBD2 (5 bases). The V end lost 6 bases, the J end lost 3 bases, and 9 bases lay between the germline ends. CDR1 is SNHLY, CDR2 FYNNEI, per germline. CDR3 length: 13 residues. DNA of the CDR3: TGTGCCAGCAGCAAAGGGAGCTACAATGAGCAGTTCTTC. Its translation is CASSKGSYNEQFF.

Turning to this clone: A read error may account for a junction end that differs from germline. The chain joins TRBV11-2 to TRBJ2-1; 7 bases fit TRBD1. The CDR3 spans 13 residues. Germline CDR1 and CDR2: SGHAT and FQNNGV. The CDR3 sequence is CASSLDRANEQFF. CDR3 bases: TGTGCCAGCAGCCTAGACAGGGCAAATGAGCAGTTCTTC.

The V gene is TRBV7-2, the J gene TRBJ2-4; D perhaps matches TRBD1 (6 bases). Germline V gene sequence: CDR1 SGHTA, CDR2 FQGNSA. The V gene lost 1 base and the J gene lost 2 bases, with 9 bases spanning the gap. This CDR3 spans 15 amino acids. Here the CDR3 reads CASSLVRGSKNIQYF. CDR3 nucleotides: TGTGCCAGCAGCTTAGTTAGGGGGTCCAAAAACATTCAGTACTTC.

V is TRBV2 and J is TRBJ1-1; possible D gene TRBD1, 6 bases. The ends were cut back, 6 bases at V and 1 base at J, with 15 bases in the middle. The CDR3 is 15 residues long. Germline V gene sequence: CDR1 SNHLY, CDR2 FYNNEI. CDR3 protein: CASRKSTGWNTEAFF. CDR3 DNA sequence: TGTGCCAGCAGAAAATCTACAGGGTGGAACACTGAAGCTTTCTTT.

Here the CDR3 DNA reads TGTGCCAGCAGCTTAGAGGCGGGAGGGGACTACGAGCAGTACTTC. It codes for CASSLEAGGDYEQYF. The rearrangement uses TRBV7-2 and TRBJ2-7, with 9 bases identical to TRBD2. V trimming: 1 base; J trimming: 3 bases; junction bases outside the gene matches: 4. Germline CDR1 and CDR2: SGHTA and FQGNSA. The CDR3 totals 15 residues.

J is TRBJ2-7 and V is TRBV2; a possible D gene is TRBD1 (6 bases). Germline V gene lookup returns CDR1 SNHLY and CDR2 FYNNEI. The CDR3 is 11 amino acids. The V gene lost 5 bases and the J gene lost 10 bases, with 12 bases spanning the gap. For the CDR3, the DNA is TGTGCCAGCAGTCTACAGGGCATCCAGTACTTC. This sequence encodes CASSLQGIQYF.

A single count supports this clone. The rearrangement uses TRBV25-1 and TRBJ1-2; D remains unclear. The CDR3 sequence is 12 residues long. Germline V CDR1 and CDR2: MGHDK, SYGVNS. Deletions cut 4 bases from V and 12 bases from J, with 15 bases between. This chain's CDR3 is CASSALGGEDTF. The CDR3 bases are TGTGCCAGCAGTGCCCTTGGTGGGGAGGACACCTTC.

This clone has more than one count but fewer than ten. V usage is TRBV15 and J usage is TRBJ2-1, with 7 bases lining up with TRBD2. Germline V gives CDR1 LNHNV, CDR2 YYDKDF (reference sequence). This CDR3 is built from 16 residues. The ends lost 7 bases at V and 1 base at J; junction bases unmatched: 10. CDR3 region: CATNTPGRVSYNEQFF. The DNA of the CDR3 is TGTGCCACCAATACACCGGGGAGGGTGTCCTACAATGAGCAGTTCTTC. The variable domain in full, with the rest retrieved from reference TRBV15 and TRBJ2-1, is DAMVIQNPRYQVTQFGKPVTLSCSQTLNHNVMYWYQQKSSQAPKLLFHYYDKDFNNEADTPDNFQSRRPNTSFCFLDIRSPGLGDTAMYLCATNTPGRVSYNEQFFGPGTRLTVL.

This clone was counted between two and nine times. The chain carries TRBV9 and TRBJ2-3, with 10 bases identical to TRBD1. Trimming at V came to 7 bases and at J to 5 bases, leaving 7 bases not matched to a gene. The CDR3 spans 14 residues. Germline V CDR1 and CDR2: SGDLS, YYNGEE. The CDR3 nucleotides are TGTGCCAGCTCTACGACAGGGGGCTTAGATACGCAGTATTTT. Its protein is CASSTTGGLDTQYF. Full variable domain (outside the CDR3, taken from reference TRBV9 and TRBJ2-3): DSGVTQTPKHLITATGQRVTLRCSPRSGDLSVYWYQQSLDQGLQFLIQYYNGEERAKGNILERFSAQQFPDLHSELNLSSLELGDSALYFCASSTTGGLDTQYFGPGTRLTVL.

The chain carries TRBV5-1 and TRBJ2-1; D may be TRBD1 (7 bases). The length of the CDR3 is 15 residues. CDR1 and CDR2 from the germline V gene are SGHRS and YFSETQ. V lost 0 bases and J lost 6, with 13 bases in between. This chain's CDR3 is CASSLGQGGGNEQFF. The CDR3 DNA is TGCGCCAGCAGCTTGGGGCAGGGGGGAGGCAATGAGCAGTTCTTC.

The chain recombines TRBV27 with TRBJ2-7, with 7 bases that match TRBD1. Germline loops: CDR1 MNHEY, CDR2 SMNVEV (reference sequence). The CDR3 extends over 15 amino acids. The junction had 6 bases not matched to a gene; V was cut back by 3 bases and J by 1 base. The CDR3 nucleotides are TGTGCCAGCAGTTTTGCCGAGGACAGGTCCTACGAGCAGTACTTC. It translates to CASSFAEDRSYEQYF.

V gene TRBV7-2 combines with J gene TRBJ2-7; perhaps TRBD2 as D (5 bases). Germline values: CDR1 SGHTA, CDR2 FQGNSA. Deletions cut 1 base from V and 1 base from J, with 5 bases between. The CDR3 length is 13 residues. The chain's CDR3 is CASSLERSYEQYF. CDR3 nucleotides: TGTGCCAGCAGCTTAGAGCGGTCCTACGAGCAGTACTTC.

The genes are TRBV18 and TRBJ1-5, with a tentative D call TRBD1 (5 bases). V lost 3 bases and J lost 3, with 12 bases in between. In germline, CDR1 is KGHSH, CDR2 LQKENI. This CDR3 region has 15 residues. The CDR3 reads CASSPEGDDNQPQHF. The CDR3 region has the DNA TGTGCCAGCTCACCGGAAGGGGATGACAATCAGCCCCAGCATTTT.

The table lists this clone with a few counts. The chain couples TRBV20-1 to TRBJ1-1; perhaps TRBD1 as D (5 bases). The CDR3 is 10 residues long. Germline lookup yields CDR1 DFQATT and CDR2 SNEGSKA (reference sequence). Trimming stripped 6 bases from V and 7 bases from J, with 9 bases between. CDR3 sequence: CSARTYEAFF. The CDR3 DNA follows: TGCAGTGCGAGGACATATGAAGCTTTCTTT.

The gene calls are TRBV13 and TRBJ2-7, with D maybe TRBD2 (7 bases). CDR1 and CDR2 from the germline V gene are PRHDT and FYEKMQ (reference sequence). This CDR3 is built from 18 residues. V lost 1 base to trimming and J lost 0 bases, with 19 bases between them. The CDR3 DNA follows: TGTGCCAGCAGCTTAGAGGGGGAGGGGGGCCAGAGCTCCTACGAGCAGTACTTC. Protein sequence: CASSLEGEGGQSSYEQYF.

V is TRBV2 and J is TRBJ2-7, with no clear D. The CDR3 totals 14 residues. Germline assignment: CDR1 SNHLY and CDR2 FYNNEI. The V and J ends lost 8 bases and 2 bases respectively, with 16 bases between them. DNA of the CDR3: TGTGCCAGCTCGGCTATGGGCGCAACCTACGAGCAGTACTTC. It specifies CASSAMGATYEQYF.

The chain recombines TRBV4-3 with TRBJ2-2; 12 bases fit TRBD2. Germline loops: CDR1 LGHNA, CDR2 YSLEER. The junction had 5 bases not matched to a gene; V was cut back by 2 bases and J by 4 bases. The CDR3 consists of 17 residues. The CDR3 loop reads CASSQTTSGSRTGELFF. The CDR3, as DNA: TGCGCCAGCAGCCAAACGACTAGCGGGAGCCGCACCGGGGAGCTGTTTTTT.

CDR3 nucleotide sequence: TGTGCCAGTAGTATTTTGGCAGGGCACATTCAGCCCCAGCATTTT. Translation: CASSILAGHIQPQHF. V gene TRBV19 combines with J gene TRBJ1-5; TRBD1 is a possible D gene (5 bases). Trimming cost V 3 bases and J 6 bases, with 15 bases left between them. This CDR3 has 15 amino acids. Per germline, CDR1 LNHDA and CDR2 SQIVND (reference sequence). Full variable domain (remainder filled in from reference TRBV19 and TRBJ1-5): DGGITQSPKYLFRKEGQNVTLSCEQNLNHDAMYWYRQDPGQGLRLIYYSQIVNDFQKGDIAEGYSVSREKKESFPLTVTSAQKNPTAFYLCASSILAGHIQPQHFGDGTRLSIL.

V and J are TRBV7-9 and TRBJ1-2; 7 bases map to TRBD1. Germline CDR1 and CDR2: SEHNR and FQNEAQ (reference sequence). The CDR3 sequence is 14 residues long. V lost 5 bases, J lost 2 bases, and 5 bases stayed unmatched. The CDR3 region is CASSPQTGNYGYTF. The CDR3 bases are TGTGCCAGCAGCCCGCAGACAGGGAACTATGGCTACACCTTC. Combining the CDR3 with reference TRBV7-9 and TRBJ1-2 gives the whole variable domain DTGVSQNPRHKITKRGQNVTFRCDPISEHNRLYWYRQTLGQGPEFLTYFQNEAQLEKSRLLSDRFSAERPKGSFSTLEIQRTEQGDSAMYLCASSPQTGNYGYTFGSGTRLTVV.

The chain links TRBV10-3 to TRBJ2-3, with 8 nucleotides matching TRBD2. Germline V gives CDR1 ENHRY, CDR2 SYGVKD. The CDR3 runs 17 residues. Germline trimming cut 6 bases from V and 1 base from J; bases unmatched to any gene: 12. The CDR3 sequence: CAIRHLSGSAGTDTQYF. CDR3 DNA sequence: TGTGCCATCAGGCACTTGAGCGGGAGCGCGGGCACAGATACGCAGTATTTT.